This T cell receptor (beta chain) was recovered during a study of graft-versus-host responses after intestinal transplantation. Study details: Recipients uniformly received anti-thymocyte globulin induction, followed by tacrolimus and steroids for approximately 3 years.

The protocol was immunoSEQ multiplex PCR, while the TCRdb copy is restricted to in-frame clones and leaves out a portion. Here the sample spans 13,000 to 15,000 clones, approximately 80% being singletons. Processed graft tissue released its intraepithelial and lamina propria lymphocytes. On this clone: Antigen: not known.

General study results and limits: GvH clones turned up in recipient marrow; some had shown up first in ileum or blood. Early after transplant, HvG declines were associated with peak levels of circulating GvH clones.

CDR1 is SGHTS, CDR2 YDEGEE, per germline. The V and J ends lost 3 bases and 1 base respectively, with 10 bases between them. This CDR3 spans 15 amino acids. The chain recombines TRBV5-8 with TRBJ2-2, with D uncertain. This sequence was found in a human patient who received an intestinal transplant, so some T cells may come from the graft donor. This specimen was ileum tissue, taken approximately 26 days after intestinal transplant. CDR3 in DNA: TGTGCCAGCAGCTACCCCCCGGTGAACACCGGGGAGCTGTTTTTT. Its translation: CASSYPPVNTGELFF.